This TCR beta chain was obtained from a study of cytomegalovirus exposure and HLA in healthy donors. Study-wide points: Owing to their indistinguishability, certain V segments, notably TRBV6-2 and TRBV6-3, were excluded.

With regard to this clone: Its specificity is unknown.

The PCR was carried out with 60 Vbeta primers and 13 Jbeta primers. Produced via immunoSEQ multiplex PCR; TCRdb's table is partial and in-frame only. The table includes 95,000 or so clones, approximately 81% detected once. The CDR3 spans 18 residues. In germline, CDR1 is MNHEY, CDR2 SMNVEV (reference sequence). V dropped 5 bases and J dropped 2; count of bases not matched to a gene: 8. Participants comprised healthy donors of bone marrow. The sample taken for sequencing was PBMCs. This rearrangement joins TRBV27 to TRBJ2-1, with 14 bases identical to TRBD2. This clonotype originated in a woman in her seventies in good health and CMV-seropositive. The CDR3 loop is CASSPGLAGGPPYNEQFF. In nucleotides, the CDR3 is TGTGCCAGCAGTCCTGGACTAGCGGGAGGTCCCCCCTACAATGAGCAGTTCTTC.